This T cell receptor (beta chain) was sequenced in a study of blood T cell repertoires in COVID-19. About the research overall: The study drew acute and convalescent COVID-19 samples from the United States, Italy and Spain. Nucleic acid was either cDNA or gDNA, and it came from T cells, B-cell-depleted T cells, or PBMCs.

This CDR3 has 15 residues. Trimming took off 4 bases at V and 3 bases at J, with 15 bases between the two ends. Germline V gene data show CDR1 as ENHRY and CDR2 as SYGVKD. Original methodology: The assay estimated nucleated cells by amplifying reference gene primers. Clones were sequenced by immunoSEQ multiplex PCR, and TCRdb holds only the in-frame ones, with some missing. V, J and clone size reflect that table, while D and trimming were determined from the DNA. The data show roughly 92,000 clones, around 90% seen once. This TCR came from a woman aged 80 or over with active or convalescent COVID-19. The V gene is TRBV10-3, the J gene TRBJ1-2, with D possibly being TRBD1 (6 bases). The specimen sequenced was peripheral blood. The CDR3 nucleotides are TGTGCCATCAGTGGGTACAGGGCCGACGACTATGGCTACACCTTC. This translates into CAISGYRADDYGYTF.